This T cell receptor (beta chain) was found in a study of cytomegalovirus exposure and HLA in healthy donors. Overall study results and limits: The investigators catalogued 150 or so TCR beta chains as cytomegalovirus-associated. Earlier analysis found most TCR beta V segments productive about 87% or about 30% of the time.

The CDR3 spans 14 residues. Germline CDR1 and CDR2: MNHEY and SVGAGI. V gave up 5 bases and J gave up 6 bases, with 13 bases separating them. Note on this clone: What it recognizes is unknown.

PCR amplification relied on 60 Vbeta primers (plus 13 Jbeta primers). The method was immunoSEQ multiplex PCR; TCRdb's version includes in-frame clones alone and lacks a portion of them. This table has 200,000 to 250,000 clones, more than 85% appearing once. All donors participated as healthy donors of bone marrow. When sampled, the donors appeared nominally healthy, though they likely had unrecorded immune exposures. The genes are TRBV6-5 and TRBJ2-2; D possibly corresponds to TRBD1 (7 bases). Specimen: PBMCs. The sequence derives from a woman aged 18-35 years in good health and CMV-seronegative. CDR3 in amino acids: CASSPQGEAGELFF. The DNA of the CDR3 is TGTGCCAGCAGTCCCCAGGGGGAGGCCGGGGAGCTGTTTTTT.